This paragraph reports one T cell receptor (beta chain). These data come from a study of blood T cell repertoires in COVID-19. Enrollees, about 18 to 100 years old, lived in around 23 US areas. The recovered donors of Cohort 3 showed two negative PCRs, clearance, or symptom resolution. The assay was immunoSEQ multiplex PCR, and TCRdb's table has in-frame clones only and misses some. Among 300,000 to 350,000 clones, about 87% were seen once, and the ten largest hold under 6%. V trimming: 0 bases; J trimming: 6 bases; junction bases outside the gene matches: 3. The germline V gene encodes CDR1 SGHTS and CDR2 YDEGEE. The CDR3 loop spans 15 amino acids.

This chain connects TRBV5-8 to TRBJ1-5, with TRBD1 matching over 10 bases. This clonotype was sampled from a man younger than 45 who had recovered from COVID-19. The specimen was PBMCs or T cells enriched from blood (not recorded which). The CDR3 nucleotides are TGTGCCAGCAGCTTGGGACAGGGGGCGGCTCAGCCCCAGCATTTT. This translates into CASSLGQGAAQPQHF.